This T cell receptor (beta chain) stems from a study of cytomegalovirus exposure and HLA in healthy donors. The primer mix had 60 Vbeta and 13 Jbeta primers. Repertoires were generated with immunoSEQ multiplex PCR, while TCRdb's copy carries only in-frame clones and drops some. This sample's table has 150,000 to 200,000 clones. This receptor was obtained from a woman younger than 35 in good health and CMV-seropositive. The sequenced sample consisted of PBMCs.

The CDR3 bases are TGTGCCAGCTCACCACCAGGCAGGGTGGGAACTGAAGCTTTCTTT. Protein: CASSPPGRVGTEAFF. The chain couples TRBV18 to TRBJ1-1, with D tentatively TRBD1 (5 bases). Germline V gives CDR1 KGHSH, CDR2 LQKENI. The CDR3 consists of 15 residues. Trimming left V 0 bases short and J 5 bases short, with 13 bases between.